This is a list of T cell receptor beta chains from one sample in a study of cytomegalovirus exposure and HLA in healthy donors. Measured with immunoSEQ multiplex PCR; TCRdb has only the in-frame clones, and not every one. The repertoire holds about 120,000 clones, with 79% as singletons. The sample taken for sequencing was PBMCs. These receptors all stem from a man between 18 and 35 years old in good health and CMV-seronegative. Both conserved end residues are part of each CDR3. Fields, in order: D gene, clone size, V gene, J gene, CDR3 DNA, CDR3 protein. The D gene is left open where the match is weak. The size field is filled for only some rows; it gives once, few, many or a size class.

D gene: TRBD1; clone size: -; V gene: TRBV11-1; J gene: TRBJ2-5; CDR3 DNA: TGTGCCAGCAGGGATCCGGGACAGGGGGCGGAGACCCAGTACTTC; CDR3 protein: CASRDPGQGAETQYF
D gene: TRBD2; clone size: -; V gene: TRBV7-9; J gene: TRBJ2-1; CDR3 DNA: TGTGCCAGCAGCGAAGGACTAGGCCCCTACAATGAGCAGTTCTTC; CDR3 protein: CASSEGLGPYNEQFF
D gene: -; clone size: -; V gene: TRBV28; J gene: TRBJ2-7; CDR3 DNA: TGTGCCAGCAGTAACCCCGCCTACGAGCAGTACTTC; CDR3 protein: CASSNPAYEQYF
D gene: -; clone size: -; V gene: TRBV27; J gene: TRBJ2-3; CDR3 DNA: TGTGCCAGCAGTTTCACCAAGCCCGACTATAGCACAGATACGCAGTATTTT; CDR3 protein: CASSFTKPDYSTDTQYF
D gene: -; clone size: -; V gene: TRBV19; J gene: TRBJ1-2; CDR3 DNA: TGTGCCAGTAGCCCGGGAGAGGGAGGCTACACCTTC; CDR3 protein: CASSPGEGGYTF
D gene: TRBD1; clone size: -; V gene: TRBV7-8; J gene: TRBJ2-7; CDR3 DNA: TGTGCCAGCAGCTTTGTGGGACAGGGGTATCACGAGCAGTACTTC; CDR3 protein: CASSFVGQGYHEQYF
D gene: TRBD2; clone size: -; V gene: TRBV7-9; J gene: TRBJ2-1; CDR3 DNA: TGTGCCAGCAGGCAGATTCTAGCGGGAGGTCGTTTATGCGAGCAGTTCTTC; CDR3 protein: CASRQILAGGRLCEQFF
D gene: -; clone size: -; V gene: TRBV6-1; J gene: TRBJ2-3; CDR3 DNA: TGTGCCAGCCGACGGGACTTCCTCACAGATACGCAGTATTTT; CDR3 protein: CASRRDFLTDTQYF
D gene: TRBD2; clone size: -; V gene: TRBV6-4; J gene: TRBJ2-1; CDR3 DNA: TGTGCCAGCAGTGCCGAAAACCTAGCGGGAGCACACAATGAGCAGTTCTTC; CDR3 protein: CASSAENLAGAHNEQFF
D gene: TRBD2; clone size: -; V gene: TRBV28; J gene: TRBJ2-1; CDR3 DNA: TGTGCCAGCAGTTATACGACTAGCGGGAGGGGTGAGCAGTTCTTC; CDR3 protein: CASSYTTSGRGEQFF
D gene: -; clone size: -; V gene: TRBV11-3; J gene: TRBJ2-7; CDR3 DNA: TGTGCCAGCAGCCGCGCGGGGGCAAACTACGAGCAGTACTTC; CDR3 protein: CASSRAGANYEQYF
D gene: -; clone size: -; V gene: TRBV7-3; J gene: TRBJ1-1; CDR3 DNA: TGTGCCAGCAGCCTCATCAGTTTAAAGAACACTGAAGCTTTCTTT; CDR3 protein: CASSLISLKNTEAFF
D gene: -; clone size: -; V gene: TRBV11-3; J gene: TRBJ1-1; CDR3 DNA: TGTGCCAGCAGCTTGGGAGGGCCGGCTTTCTTT; CDR3 protein: CASSLGGPAFF
D gene: -; clone size: -; V gene: TRBV5-1; J gene: TRBJ2-1; CDR3 DNA: TGCGCCAGCAGCTTGGGGCACCGGGGAAACAATGAGCAGTTCTTC; CDR3 protein: CASSLGHRGNNEQFF
D gene: -; clone size: -; V gene: TRBV29-1; J gene: TRBJ1-1; CDR3 DNA: TGCAGCGTTGAACCGACACGGTCTGAAGCTTTCTTT; CDR3 protein: CSVEPTRSEAFF
D gene: -; clone size: -; V gene: TRBV2; J gene: TRBJ2-5; CDR3 DNA: TGTGCCAGCAGATACAGGGAGACCCAGTACTTC; CDR3 protein: CASRYRETQYF
D gene: TRBD2; clone size: -; V gene: TRBV7-2; J gene: TRBJ2-1; CDR3 DNA: TGTGCCAGCAGAAACAGCGGGAGCTCCTACAATGAGCAGTTCTTC; CDR3 protein: CASRNSGSSYNEQFF
D gene: -; clone size: few; V gene: TRBV4-1; J gene: TRBJ1-1; CDR3 DNA: TGCGCCAGCAGTCAAGCAGGGCTAGGGGCTGCTTTCTTT; CDR3 protein: CASSQAGLGAAFF
D gene: TRBD2; clone size: -; V gene: TRBV29-1; J gene: TRBJ2-2; CDR3 DNA: TGCAGCGTTGCTCCGCTATCTAGCGGGACTGTCAGCGGGGAGCTGTTTTTT; CDR3 protein: CSVAPLSSGTVSGELFF
D gene: TRBD1; clone size: -; V gene: TRBV7-9; J gene: TRBJ1-1; CDR3 DNA: TGTGCCAGCAGCATTCGACAGGGCGCGAACACTGAAGCTTTCTTT; CDR3 protein: CASSIRQGANTEAFF
D gene: TRBD1; clone size: few; V gene: TRBV7-8; J gene: TRBJ1-4; CDR3 DNA: TGTGCCAGCAGCGGGGACAGGGGTTATGAAAAACTGTTTTTT; CDR3 protein: CASSGDRGYEKLFF
D gene: -; clone size: -; V gene: TRBV6-5; J gene: TRBJ2-1; CDR3 DNA: TGTGCCAGCAGTTACGATCTAGTGTCAGATGAGCAGTTCTTC; CDR3 protein: CASSYDLVSDEQFF
D gene: TRBD2; clone size: once; V gene: TRBV5-1; J gene: TRBJ2-3; CDR3 DNA: TGCGCCAGCAGCCGAGAGACTAGCGGGGCGAGGAATACGCAGTATTTT; CDR3 protein: CASSRETSGARNTQYF
D gene: -; clone size: -; V gene: TRBV28; J gene: TRBJ2-7; CDR3 DNA: TGTGCCAGCCAGGTGGCCTCCTACGAGCAGTACTTC; CDR3 protein: CASQVASYEQYF
D gene: -; clone size: few; V gene: TRBV27; J gene: TRBJ1-5; CDR3 DNA: TGTGCCAGCAGTCCCCGTCAGGGGCTTCAGCCCCAGCATTTT; CDR3 protein: CASSPRQGLQPQHF